This T cell receptor beta chain was captured in a study of T cells in Graves' hyperthyroidism and ophthalmopathy. Trimming pared 5 bases from V and 2 bases from J, leaving 16 bases between. Germline V CDR1 and CDR2: SNHLY, FYNNEI. The CDR3 has 17 residues. There are many counts of this clonotype. Its antigen is as yet unknown. TCR beta CDR3 regions were amplified from RNA transcripts. When the TCR CDR3 underwent first-round RT-PCR, the HTBI primer set was used. TCRdb processed the multiplex PCR reads anew with MiXCR; each CDR3 protein has one entry. Of 560,000 or so distinct CDR3 sequences in the sample, around 45% were seen once. Stability of Graves' hyperthyroidism was defined as absent ophthalmopathy progression within 18 months. Participants, patients aged 18 to 65, had newly diagnosed hyperthyroidism with a duration under 2 months. Clinical symptoms, serum thyroxine, TRAb, thyroid ultrasound and orbital computed tomography established diagnosis.

Study results and caveats: Among thyroid clonotypes expanded above 0.001, most also appeared in blood.

This TCR was recovered from a woman aged 18-29 years with Graves' hyperthyroidism. Specimen: peripheral blood or thyroid tissue (not recorded which). The rearrangement uses TRBV2 and TRBJ2-6, with a tentative D call TRBD1 (6 bases). The CDR3 nucleotides read TGTGCCAGCAGTCCGGGGTCCGACAGGACTGGGGCCAACGTCCTGACTTTC. It specifies CASSPGSDRTGANVLTF.